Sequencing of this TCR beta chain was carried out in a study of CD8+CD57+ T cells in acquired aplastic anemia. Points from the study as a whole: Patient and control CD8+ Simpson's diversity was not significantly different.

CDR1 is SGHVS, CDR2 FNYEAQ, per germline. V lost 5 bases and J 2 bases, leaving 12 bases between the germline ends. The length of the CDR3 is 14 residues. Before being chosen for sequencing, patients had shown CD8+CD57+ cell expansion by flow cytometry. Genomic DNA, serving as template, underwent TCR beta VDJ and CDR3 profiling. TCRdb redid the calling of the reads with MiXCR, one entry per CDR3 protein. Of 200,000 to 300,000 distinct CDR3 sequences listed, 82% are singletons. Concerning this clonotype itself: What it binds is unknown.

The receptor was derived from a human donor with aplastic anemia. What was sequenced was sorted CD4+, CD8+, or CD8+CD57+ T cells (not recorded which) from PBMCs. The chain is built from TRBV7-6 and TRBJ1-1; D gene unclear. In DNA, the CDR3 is TGTGCCAGCAGCCAAAAATTCCGAAACACTGAAGCTTTCTTT. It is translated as CASSQKFRNTEAFF.